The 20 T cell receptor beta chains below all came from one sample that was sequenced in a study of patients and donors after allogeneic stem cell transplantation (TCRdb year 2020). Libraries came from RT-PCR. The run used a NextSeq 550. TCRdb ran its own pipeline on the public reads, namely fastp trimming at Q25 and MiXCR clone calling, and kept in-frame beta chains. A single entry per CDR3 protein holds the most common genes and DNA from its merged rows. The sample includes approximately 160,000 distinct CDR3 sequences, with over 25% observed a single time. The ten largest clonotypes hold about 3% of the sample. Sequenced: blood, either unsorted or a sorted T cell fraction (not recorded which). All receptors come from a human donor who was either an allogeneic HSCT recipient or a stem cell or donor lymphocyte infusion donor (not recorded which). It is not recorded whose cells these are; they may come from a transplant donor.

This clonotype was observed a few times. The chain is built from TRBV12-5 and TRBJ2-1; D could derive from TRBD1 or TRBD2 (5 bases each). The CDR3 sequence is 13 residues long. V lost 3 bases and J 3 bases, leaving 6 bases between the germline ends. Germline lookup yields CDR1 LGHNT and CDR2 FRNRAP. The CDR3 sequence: CASGFGGYNEQFF. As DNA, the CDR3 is TGTGCTAGTGGTTTTGGGGGCTACAATGAGCAGTTCTTC. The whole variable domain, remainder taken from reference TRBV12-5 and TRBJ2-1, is DARVTQTPRHKVTEMGQEVTMRCQPILGHNTVFWYRQTMMQGLELLAYFRNRAPLDDSGMPKDRFSAEMPDATLATLKIQPSEPRDSAVYFCASGFGGYNEQFFGPGTRLTVL.

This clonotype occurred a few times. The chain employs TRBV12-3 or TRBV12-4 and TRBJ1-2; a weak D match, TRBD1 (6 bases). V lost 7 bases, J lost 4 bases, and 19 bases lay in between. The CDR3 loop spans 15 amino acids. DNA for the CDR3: TGTGCCAGCACCCTCAGGGGTAGAGCTTCCTATGGCTACACCTTC. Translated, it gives CASTLRGRASYGYTF.

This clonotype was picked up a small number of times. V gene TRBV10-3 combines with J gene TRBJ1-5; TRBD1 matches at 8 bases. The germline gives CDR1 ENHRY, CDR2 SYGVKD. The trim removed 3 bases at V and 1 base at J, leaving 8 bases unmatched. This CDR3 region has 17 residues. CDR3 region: CAISDYDRGGSNQPQHF. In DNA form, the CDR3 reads TGTGCCATCAGTGACTACGACAGGGGAGGCAGCAATCAGCCCCAGCATTTT.

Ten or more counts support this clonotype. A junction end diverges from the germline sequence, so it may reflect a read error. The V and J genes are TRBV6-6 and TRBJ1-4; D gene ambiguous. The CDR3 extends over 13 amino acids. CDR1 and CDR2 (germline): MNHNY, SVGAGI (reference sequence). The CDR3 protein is CASSYSPRTTTIF. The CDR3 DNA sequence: TGTGCCAGCAGTTACTCTCCCCGAACGACAACCATTTTT.

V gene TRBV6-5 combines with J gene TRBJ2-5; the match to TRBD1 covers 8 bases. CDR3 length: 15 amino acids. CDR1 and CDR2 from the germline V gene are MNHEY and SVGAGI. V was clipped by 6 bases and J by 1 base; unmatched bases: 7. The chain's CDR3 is CASRGGQGPQETQYF. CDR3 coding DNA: TGTGCCAGCAGAGGCGGACAGGGTCCCCAAGAGACCCAGTACTTC.

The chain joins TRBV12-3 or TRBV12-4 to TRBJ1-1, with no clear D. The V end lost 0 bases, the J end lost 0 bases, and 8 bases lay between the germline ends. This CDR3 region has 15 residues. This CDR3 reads CASSLAPEMNTEAFF. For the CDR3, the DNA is TGTGCCAGCAGTTTAGCGCCAGAGATGAACACTGAAGCTTTCTTT.

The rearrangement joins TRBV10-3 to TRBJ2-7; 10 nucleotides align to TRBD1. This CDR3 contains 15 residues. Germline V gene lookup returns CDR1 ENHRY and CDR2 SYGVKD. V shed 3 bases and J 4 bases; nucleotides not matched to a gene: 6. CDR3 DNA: TGTGCCATCAGTGATCCGGGACAGGGGTTGTACGAGCAGTACTTC. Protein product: CAISDPGQGLYEQYF.

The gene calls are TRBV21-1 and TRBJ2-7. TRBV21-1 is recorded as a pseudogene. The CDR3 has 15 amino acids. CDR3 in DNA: TGTGCCAGCAGCAAAGTGGGGGGAGCTGCCTACGAGCAGTACTTC. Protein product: CASSKVGGAAYEQYF.

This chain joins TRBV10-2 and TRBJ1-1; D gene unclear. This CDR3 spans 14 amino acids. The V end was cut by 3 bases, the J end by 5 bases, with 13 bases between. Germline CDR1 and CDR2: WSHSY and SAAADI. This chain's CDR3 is CASSETAGWTEAFF. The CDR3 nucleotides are TGCGCCAGCAGTGAAACGGCAGGATGGACTGAAGCTTTCTTT.

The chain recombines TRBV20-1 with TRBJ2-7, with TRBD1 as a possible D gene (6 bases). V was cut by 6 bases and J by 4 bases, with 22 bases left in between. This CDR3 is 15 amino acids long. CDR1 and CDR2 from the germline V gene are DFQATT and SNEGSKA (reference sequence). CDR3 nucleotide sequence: TGCAGTGCGGATTTAGGGGGTAGCAGCAGATACGAGCAGTACTTC. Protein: CSADLGGSSRYEQYF.

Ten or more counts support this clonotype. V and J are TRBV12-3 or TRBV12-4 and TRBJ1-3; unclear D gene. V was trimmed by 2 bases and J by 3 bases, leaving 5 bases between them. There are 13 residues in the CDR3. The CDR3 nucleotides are TGTGCCAGCAGTTTACAGCGTGGAAACACCATATATTTT. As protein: CASSLQRGNTIYF.

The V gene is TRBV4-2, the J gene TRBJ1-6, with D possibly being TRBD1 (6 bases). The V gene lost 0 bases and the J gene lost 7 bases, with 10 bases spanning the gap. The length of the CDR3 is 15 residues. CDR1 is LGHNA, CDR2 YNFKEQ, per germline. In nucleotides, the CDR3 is TGTGCCAGCAGCCAAGATAGGACAGCAAATTCACCCCTCCACTTT. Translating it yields CASSQDRTANSPLHF.

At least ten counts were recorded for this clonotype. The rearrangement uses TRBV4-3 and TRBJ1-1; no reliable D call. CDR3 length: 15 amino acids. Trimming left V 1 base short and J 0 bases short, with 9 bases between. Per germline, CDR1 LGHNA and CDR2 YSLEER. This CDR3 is CASSQGLVLNTEAFF. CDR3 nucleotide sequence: TGCGCCAGCAGCCAAGGCTTAGTGCTGAACACTGAAGCTTTCTTT.

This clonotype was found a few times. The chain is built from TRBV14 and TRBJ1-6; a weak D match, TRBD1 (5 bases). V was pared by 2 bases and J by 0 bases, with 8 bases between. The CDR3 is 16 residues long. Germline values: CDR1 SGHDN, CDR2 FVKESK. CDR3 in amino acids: CASSQHTGSYNSPLHF. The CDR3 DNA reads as TGTGCCAGCAGCCAACACACAGGCTCCTATAATTCACCCCTCCACTTT.

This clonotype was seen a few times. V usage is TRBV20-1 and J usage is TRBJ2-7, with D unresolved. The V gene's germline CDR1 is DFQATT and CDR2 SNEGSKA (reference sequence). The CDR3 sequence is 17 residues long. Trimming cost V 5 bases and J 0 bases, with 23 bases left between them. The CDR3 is CSAHRPRGRASSYEQYF. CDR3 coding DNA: TGCAGTGCTCATCGTCCCCGCGGAAGGGCGAGCTCCTACGAGCAGTACTTC.

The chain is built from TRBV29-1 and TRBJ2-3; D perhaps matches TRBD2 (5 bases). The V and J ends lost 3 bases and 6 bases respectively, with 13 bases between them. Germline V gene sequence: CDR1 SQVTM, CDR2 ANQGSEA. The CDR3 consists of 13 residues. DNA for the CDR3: TGCAGCGTTGAGGCGCTAGCCAGCGATACGCAGTATTTT. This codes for CSVEALASDTQYF.

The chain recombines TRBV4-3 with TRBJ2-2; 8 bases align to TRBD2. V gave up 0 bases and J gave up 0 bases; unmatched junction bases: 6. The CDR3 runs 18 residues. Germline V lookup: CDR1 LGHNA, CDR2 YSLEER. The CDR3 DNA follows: TGCGCCAGCAGCCAAGAACCGCTAGCGGGTTCGAACACCGGGGAGCTGTTTTTT. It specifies CASSQEPLAGSNTGELFF.

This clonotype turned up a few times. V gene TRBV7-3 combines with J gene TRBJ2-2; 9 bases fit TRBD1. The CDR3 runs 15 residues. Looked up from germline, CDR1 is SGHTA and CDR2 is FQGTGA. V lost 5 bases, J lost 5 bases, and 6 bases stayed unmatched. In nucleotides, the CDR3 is TGTGCCAGCAGCCCCCAACAGGGGGCGACCGGGGAGCTGTTTTTT. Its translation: CASSPQQGATGELFF.

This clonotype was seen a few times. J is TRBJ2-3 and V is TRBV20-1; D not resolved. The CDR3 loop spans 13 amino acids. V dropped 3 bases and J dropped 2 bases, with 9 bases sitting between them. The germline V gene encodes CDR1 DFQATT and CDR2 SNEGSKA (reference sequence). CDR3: CSASLWNTDTQYF. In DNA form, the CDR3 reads TGCAGTGCTAGCCTGTGGAACACAGATACGCAGTATTTT.

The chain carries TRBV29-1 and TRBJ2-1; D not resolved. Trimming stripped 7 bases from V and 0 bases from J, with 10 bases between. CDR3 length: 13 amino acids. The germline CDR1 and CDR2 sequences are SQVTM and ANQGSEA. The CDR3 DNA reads TGCAGCGAGTCCTTGAGCTCCTACAATGAGCAGTTCTTC. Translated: CSESLSSYNEQFF.